The following is a T cell receptor (beta chain) sequence with its context. This clone was recorded only once. Its antigen remains unidentified. Base quality data are lacking; no much larger clone is found one base away. TCRbeta CDR3 regions were amplified from genomic DNA by means of the immunoSEQ Assay, a bias-controlled multiplex PCR. The paper's data handling went like this. Nucleated cell counts per sample were estimated from amplification of reference gene primers within the assay. To quantify the absolute abundance of each unique TCRbeta CDR3 rearrangement, sequence reads were collapsed and filtered. For each sample, productive Simpson clonality was calculated as the square root of Simpson's diversity index across productive rearrangements. The table was pulled from immuneACCESS by TCRdb, which kept in-frame rearrangements only. Such tables lose some clones; where checked, under half of the loss comes from unresolved V genes, and the rest has no known cause. V, J and clone size derive from that table, while D and trimming were established from the DNA sequence. Within this sample are approximately 250,000 clones, with 85% to 90% of them counted one time only. The ten largest clones take up roughly 4.3% of the sample.

The data belong to a study of blood T cell repertoires in COVID-19 (dated by TCRdb to 2018 to 2020). With respect to the entire study: Samples from collaborators originated in the United States, Italy and Spain and spanned both the acute and convalescent phases of COVID-19. The prospective study material was composed of cDNA or gDNA derived from T cells, B-cell-depleted T cells, or PBMCs. Deeply sampled blood TCRbeta repertoires from subjects exposed to, actively infected with, or recovered from COVID-19 were included in the dataset. The repertoires were released in a freely available public database meant as a resource for research on the immune response to SARS-CoV-2. The samples were drawn from two sources: the first 160 participants of the ongoing ImmuneRACE study, and over 1,000 subjects contributed by 6 global collaborators. A de-identified subject ID, COVID-19 status, age in years and sex were almost always included in the sample metadata. Where HLA class I and class II types were available, the types were taken from metadata supplied by the sample provider, not from assay-based typing.

Here is what the overall study found, with its caveats: The quantity of clinical and demographic metadata differed by source and by participant and was supplied without curation.

Enrolling through a virtual design, the prospective study's participants ranged in age from roughly 18 to 95 years and lived across about two dozen United States geographic areas. Cohort assignment in the prospective study relied on participant-reported clinical history from a screening survey and a study questionnaire. Each participant in the prospective study had whole blood, serum and a nasopharyngeal or oropharyngeal swab collected by mobile phlebotomists. Over a roughly 2-month period, participants in the prospective study had the option of providing additional blood draws and questionnaires. Before DNA extraction, prospective study blood samples were shipped either frozen or at room temperature. The origin of this receptor is a woman younger than 45 with acute COVID-19. The sequenced material came from PBMCs or T cells enriched from blood (not recorded which).

The CDR3 protein sequence reads: CASSLSPPGQSGYGYTF. Here is the DNA: TGTGCCAGCAGTTTATCTCCCCCCGGACAGAGCGGTTATGGCTACACCTTC. The chain uses TRBV28 and TRBJ1-2, and the D gene may be TRBD1, 6 bases matching. Between the V and J ends, shortened by 1 base and 5 bases respectively, the junction contains 20 bases. Based on the germline V gene, the CDR1 and CDR2 sequences are MDHEN and SYDVKM. The CDR3 starts with the cysteine, ends with the phenylalanine, and has 17 residues. The CDR3 DNA has 51 bases and is translated from base 1.